Each of the 32 T cell receptor beta chains below was sequenced from the same sample in a study of blood T cell repertoires in COVID-19. Sequencing was performed with immunoSEQ multiplex PCR; in TCRdb, only in-frame clones are kept and a portion is missing. Here the sample spans about 67,000 clones, 86% being singletons. Sequenced input: peripheral blood. Receptors originate from a man aged 50 to 59 with active COVID-19.

V is TRBV30 and J is TRBJ1-5; the D is unclear. The germline CDR1 and CDR2 sequences are GTSNPN and SVGIG (reference sequence). The ends were cut back, 2 bases at V and 0 bases at J, with 8 bases in the middle. The CDR3 loop spans 14 amino acids. The CDR3 region is CAWSIGYSNQPQHF. The DNA for the CDR3 is TGTGCCTGGAGTATCGGTTATAGCAATCAGCCCCAGCATTTT.

The chain links TRBV4-2 to TRBJ2-3, with D tentatively TRBD2 (6 bases). Per germline, CDR1 LGHNA and CDR2 YNFKEQ. The CDR3 contains 16 residues. Trimming pared 0 bases from V and 2 bases from J, leaving 12 bases between. DNA of the CDR3: TGTGCCAGCAGCCAAGAGGAGGGCCGACCCACAGATACGCAGTATTTT. Translating gives CASSQEEGRPTDTQYF.

Written as DNA, the CDR3 is TGTGCCAGCAGTTCCAAGAGTCGCACTGAAGCTTTCTTT. Translating gives CASSSKSRTEAFF. The V call is TRBV11-2, the J call TRBJ1-1, with no clear D. V lost 6 bases and J 4 bases, leaving 12 bases between the germline ends. This CDR3 has 13 amino acids. CDR1 SGHAT and CDR2 FQNNGV come from the germline V gene.

This clone was detected a few times. The chain uses TRBV7-9 and TRBJ2-2, with TRBD1 matching 8 bases. V lost 5 bases and J lost 5; bases outside the gene matches: 4. The length of the CDR3 is 14 residues. The germline CDR1 and CDR2 sequences are SEHNR and FQNEAQ (reference sequence). CDR3 sequence reads: CASSPTGDTGELFF. The CDR3 nucleotides are TGTGCCAGCAGCCCGACAGGGGATACCGGGGAGCTGTTTTTT.

This sequence joins TRBV10-3 and TRBJ1-1; the D gene is possibly TRBD1 (5 bases). The germline gives CDR1 ENHRY, CDR2 SYGVKD. The V end was cut by 5 bases, the J end by 5 bases, with 24 bases between. This CDR3 has 17 residues. This chain's CDR3 is CAISWGVEAGSGTEAFF. The CDR3 DNA sequence: TGTGCCATCAGTTGGGGGGTTGAAGCAGGGTCCGGAACTGAAGCTTTCTTT.

The CDR3: CASSPSREGLIVSGNTIYF. The CDR3 DNA is TGTGCCAGCAGCCCCTCGAGGGAAGGGCTGATCGTGTCTGGAAACACCATATATTTT. This chain connects TRBV7-9 to TRBJ1-3, with D unresolved. Trimming left V 5 bases short and J 1 base short, with 24 bases between. Germline CDR1 SEHNR, CDR2 FQNEAQ (reference sequence). The CDR3 extends over 19 amino acids.

This chain joins TRBV3-1 (or the pseudogene TRBV3-2) and TRBJ1-4; D unclear. The CDR3 has 11 residues. Germline values: CDR1 LGHDT, CDR2 YNNKEL (reference sequence). V dropped 8 bases and J dropped 10 bases, with 11 bases sitting between them. CDR3 nucleotide sequence: TGTGCCAGCTCTAAGGCAGGAAAACTGTTTTTT. It codes for CASSKAGKLFF.

V gene TRBV6-5 combines with J gene TRBJ2-3; D gene unclear. The CDR3 consists of 14 residues. Between the trimmed V and J ends, which lost 2 bases and 2 bases, there was a span of 8 bases. The germline V gene encodes CDR1 MNHEY and CDR2 SVGAGI. CDR3 amino acids: CASSYGLNTDTQYF. CDR3 nucleotide sequence: TGTGCCAGCAGTTACGGGCTTAACACAGATACGCAGTATTTT.

The gene calls are TRBV9 and TRBJ2-3, with 9 bases lining up with TRBD2. Germline-derived CDR1 and CDR2 are SGDLS and YYNGEE. V dropped 2 bases and J dropped 2; count of bases not matched to a gene: 6. This CDR3 spans 16 amino acids. CDR3 sequence (DNA): TGTGCCAGCAGCGTCCAAGCGGGAGGCTTCACAGATACGCAGTATTTT. It is translated as CASSVQAGGFTDTQYF.

The chain carries TRBV10-3 and TRBJ1-6, with no clear D. Germline loops: CDR1 ENHRY, CDR2 SYGVKD. This CDR3 has 14 amino acids. V was trimmed by 3 bases and J by 9 bases, leaving 12 bases between them. In DNA, the CDR3 is TGTGCCATCAGTGAACTGGAGATCGGTTCACCCCTCCACTTT. It codes for CAISELEIGSPLHF.

J is TRBJ2-7 and V is TRBV5-4; 10 nucleotides agree with TRBD1. V trimming: 3 bases; J trimming: 5 bases; junction bases outside the gene matches: 11. Germline-derived CDR1 and CDR2 are SGHNT and YYREEE (reference sequence). CDR3 length: 16 amino acids. CDR3 sequence: CASSWGAGTGVNEQYF. CDR3 coding DNA: TGTGCCAGCAGCTGGGGAGCCGGGACAGGGGTTAACGAGCAGTACTTC.

This rearrangement joins TRBV25-1 to TRBJ1-1; 8 bases are shared with TRBD1. The V gene end was trimmed by 0 bases and the J gene end by 4 bases; junction bases not matched to a gene: 13. The CDR3 is 18 residues long. Germline V lookup: CDR1 MGHDK, CDR2 SYGVNS. The CDR3 DNA reads TGTGCCAGCAGTGAATACATGGGACAGGACAATTTAGGCACTGAAGCTTTCTTT. This gives the protein CASSEYMGQDNLGTEAFF.

The rearrangement uses TRBV6-2 or TRBV6-3 and TRBJ1-1, with a weak D call TRBD1 (6 bases). The V end lost 6 bases, the J end lost 4 bases, and 15 bases lay between the germline ends. Germline values: CDR1 MNHEY, CDR2 SVGEGT. The CDR3 is 14 amino acids. The CDR3 here is CASSLTWGRTEAFF. The CDR3 DNA reads as TGTGCCAGCAGCCTTACCTGGGGGCGCACTGAAGCTTTCTTT.

This chain uses TRBV9 with TRBJ2-1; maybe TRBD1 (6 bases). This CDR3 is built from 15 residues. From germline, CDR1 is SGDLS and CDR2 YYNGEE. V was clipped by 6 bases and J by 0 bases, with 13 bases between them. The CDR3 DNA is TGTGCCAGCACCAGGGGCGTGGGCTCCTACAATGAGCAGTTCTTC. Its protein is CASTRGVGSYNEQFF.

The J gene is TRBJ2-3, the V gene TRBV9, with a possible D match to TRBD2 (5 bases). Trimming took 0 bases from V and 2 from J, leaving 10 bases between them. Germline V lookup: CDR1 SGDLS, CDR2 YYNGEE. This CDR3 comprises 15 residues. The chain's CDR3 is CASSVASGITDTQYF. CDR3 nucleotides: TGTGCCAGCAGCGTAGCCAGCGGTATCACAGATACGCAGTATTTT.

This chain joins TRBV27 and TRBJ2-1; 10 positions match TRBD2. Trimming removed 7 bases from V and 6 bases from J; junction bases left unmatched: 6. CDR1 and CDR2 from the germline V gene are MNHEY and SMNVEV (reference sequence). The CDR3 is made up of 14 amino acids. CDR3 nucleotides: TGTGCCAGCAAGCCCGGACTAGCGGTCAATGAGCAGTTCTTC. The encoded protein is CASKPGLAVNEQFF.

This chain uses TRBV14 with TRBJ2-2; D might be TRBD2 (6 bases). Germline values: CDR1 SGHDN, CDR2 FVKESK. Trimming removed 3 bases from V and 2 bases from J, with 7 bases in between. There are 14 residues in the CDR3. The CDR3 coding sequence is TGTGCCAGCAGCCAGCGGGGAAACACCGGGGAGCTGTTTTTT. Protein: CASSQRGNTGELFF.

The rearrangement links TRBV7-3 to TRBJ2-1; 8 nucleotides align to TRBD2. With V trimmed by 6 bases and J by 7 bases, 11 bases remained unmatched. Germline V gene data show CDR1 as SGHTA and CDR2 as FQGTGA. The CDR3 runs to 15 residues. CDR3 sequence: CASSGTGGGTNEQFF. The CDR3 DNA sequence: TGTGCCAGCAGTGGGACGGGAGGGGGTACAAATGAGCAGTTCTTC.

In this sample, this clone turned up a few times. V usage is TRBV2 and J usage is TRBJ2-6; D ambiguous. The CDR3 is 14 amino acids. Germline V gene sequence: CDR1 SNHLY, CDR2 FYNNEI. Trimming removed 4 bases at V and 2 bases at J, with 6 bases between. For the CDR3, the DNA is TGTGCCAGCAGTGGTCAGGCTGGGGCCAACGTCCTGACTTTC. This translates into CASSGQAGANVLTF.

This chain uses TRBV11-3 with TRBJ2-3, with 9 nucleotides matching TRBD2. This CDR3 is 19 amino acids long. The V and J ends lost 7 bases and 6 bases, in that order; junction bases with no gene match: 23. Germline CDR1 reads SGHNT; CDR2 reads YENEEA. The DNA for the CDR3 is TGTGCCAGCATCCTGGCCATGGGTAGCGGGGGCGTAATCTATGATACGCAGTATTTT. It encodes CASILAMGSGGVIYDTQYF.

The chain uses TRBV10-3 and TRBJ2-1, with D tentatively TRBD1 (6 bases). V was shortened by 3 bases and J by 5 bases, with 14 bases between the two germline ends. The germline V gene has CDR1 ENHRY and CDR2 SYGVKD. The CDR3 has 15 residues. CDR3 DNA sequence: TGTGCCATCAGTGATTTTAGGGGACAAAACAATGAGCAGTTCTTC. It translates to CAISDFRGQNNEQFF.

V and J are TRBV4-3 and TRBJ2-7; a weak D match, TRBD1 (5 bases). V was clipped by 5 bases and J by 0 bases, with 14 bases between them. Germline CDR1 is LGHNA and CDR2 is YSLEER. The CDR3 is 15 residues long. The CDR3 reads CASSLNRFSSYEQYF. The CDR3 bases are TGCGCCAGCAGCTTGAACAGGTTCAGCTCCTACGAGCAGTACTTC.

This chain uses TRBV6-5 with TRBJ2-2, with TRBD2 as a possible D gene (7 bases). The V gene's germline CDR1 is MNHEY and CDR2 SVGAGI. With 2 bases removed from V and 7 bases from J, the gap between germline ends came to 17 bases. The CDR3 consists of 16 residues. The CDR3 sequence: CASSYALRGRSGELFF. The CDR3 DNA reads as TGTGCCAGCAGTTACGCTCTGCGGGGGCGCAGCGGGGAGCTGTTTTTT.

V is TRBV4-3 and J is TRBJ2-7; TRBD2 agrees at 8 bases. The germline V gene encodes CDR1 LGHNA and CDR2 YSLEER. J gave up 2 bases and V 2 bases, and 5 bases lay outside the gene matches. The CDR3 contains 15 residues. The CDR3 DNA reads as TGCGCCAGCAGCCAAACAGCGGGAGTGGCCTACGAGCAGTACTTC. Its translation: CASSQTAGVAYEQYF.

The chain employs TRBV19 and TRBJ2-7; 11 bases are shared with TRBD1. Germline V lookup: CDR1 LNHDA, CDR2 SQIVND (reference sequence). The CDR3 covers 16 residues. J lost 1 base, V lost 9 bases, and 11 bases had no gene match. CDR3 protein: CASSKGGQGGSYEQYF. The CDR3 nucleotides read TGTGCCAGCTCTAAGGGGGGACAGGGGGGTTCCTACGAGCAGTACTTC.

The rearrangement uses TRBV12-3 or TRBV12-4 and TRBJ2-5; 8 bases agree with TRBD1. This CDR3 contains 13 residues. V lost 6 bases, J lost 7 bases, and 7 bases stayed unmatched. CDR3 loop: CASRMTGVGTQYF. The CDR3 region has the DNA TGTGCCAGCAGGATGACAGGGGTCGGGACCCAGTACTTC.

The chain links TRBV2 to TRBJ2-1; 10 nucleotides match TRBD2. V was pared by 8 bases and J by 7 bases, with 8 bases of the junction left unmatched. CDR3 length equals 14 residues. Germline-derived CDR1 and CDR2 are SNHLY and FYNNEI. The CDR3 sequence: CASQTSGMSNEQFF. As DNA, the CDR3 is TGTGCCAGCCAAACTAGCGGGATGTCAAATGAGCAGTTCTTC.

The V call is TRBV7-2, the J call TRBJ1-1; TRBD1 matches 9 bases. With 1 base clipped from V and 3 bases from J, the junction kept 6 bases outside the gene matches. CDR1 is SGHTA and CDR2 is FQGNSA in the germline V gene. The CDR3 totals 16 residues. This chain's CDR3 is CASSLEGTGYDTEAFF. The CDR3 nucleotides are TGTGCCAGCAGCTTAGAGGGGACAGGGTATGACACTGAAGCTTTCTTT.

The gene calls are TRBV7-2 and TRBJ1-1; TRBD1 is a possible D gene (5 bases). The CDR3 sequence is 13 residues long. From germline, CDR1 is SGHTA and CDR2 FQGNSA. Between the trimmed V and J ends, which lost 5 bases and 4 bases, there was a span of 11 bases. The CDR3 protein is CASSPQGSTEAFF. For the CDR3, the DNA is TGTGCCAGCAGCCCGCAGGGTAGCACTGAAGCTTTCTTT.

This chain joins TRBV28 and TRBJ2-2; 8 nucleotides line up with TRBD1. The V gene's germline CDR1 is MDHEN and CDR2 SYDVKM. This CDR3 contains 14 residues. V trimming: 7 bases; J trimming: 3 bases; junction bases outside the gene matches: 4. The CDR3, as DNA: TGTGCCAGCAAACAGGGGGAGTACACCGGGGAGCTGTTTTTT. The encoded protein is CASKQGEYTGELFF. The whole variable domain, filled in from reference TRBV28 and TRBJ2-2, reads DVKVTQSSRYLVKRTGEKVFLECVQDMDHENMFWYRQDPGLGLRLIYFSYDVKMKEKGDIPEGYSVSREKKERFSLILESASTNQTSMYLCASKQGEYTGELFFGEGSRLTVL.

This chain joins TRBV15 and TRBJ1-5, with TRBD1 matching over 8 bases. J was trimmed by 6 bases and V by 1 base; bases with no gene match: 5. CDR1 LNHNV and CDR2 YYDKDF come from the germline V gene (reference sequence). There are 15 residues in the CDR3. Here the CDR3 reads CATSRGPQGGQPQHF. The CDR3 nucleotides are TGTGCCACCAGCAGAGGACCACAGGGGGGTCAGCCCCAGCATTTT.

V usage is TRBV6-5 and J usage is TRBJ1-2, with D tentatively TRBD1 (6 bases). The ends were cut back, 6 bases at V and 4 bases at J, with 9 bases in the middle. From germline, CDR1 is MNHEY and CDR2 SVGAGI. This CDR3 has 12 residues. CDR3: CASSSDSYGYTF. CDR3 nucleotides: TGTGCCAGCAGCTCGGACAGCTATGGCTACACCTTC.